This record looks at one T cell receptor beta chain sequence and its context. The data originate from a study of cytomegalovirus exposure and HLA in healthy donors. Data came from immunoSEQ multiplex PCR; TCRdb stores just in-frame clones and leaves some out. Of more than 110,000 clones listed, 85% to 90% are singletons. The CDR3 spans 16 residues. The germline CDR1 and CDR2 sequences are SGHDT and YYEEEE. V lost 4 bases and J lost 10; bases outside the gene matches: 14. Sequenced input: PBMCs. The receptor was isolated from a man aged 18 to 30 in good health and CMV-seronegative. The chain recombines TRBV5-6 with TRBJ1-6; 7 nucleotides line up with TRBD1. The CDR3 protein is CASSLLRRDSLSPLHF. The DNA for the CDR3 is TGTGCCAGCAGCCTGTTGCGACGGGACAGCTTATCACCCCTCCACTTT.